These 20 T cell receptor beta chains came from one sample sequenced in a study of blood T cell repertoires in COVID-19. Some clones are missing from TCRdb's copy, which holds only in-frame ones; the method was immunoSEQ multiplex PCR. Among 150,000 to 200,000 clones listed, more than 70% were seen once. Sequenced input: peripheral blood. Every receptor here comes from a man between 45 and 60 years old who had recovered from COVID-19.

V usage is TRBV10-3 and J usage is TRBJ2-7, with D perhaps matching TRBD1 (6 bases). Deletions cut 0 bases from V and 7 bases from J, with 10 bases between. The germline V gene has CDR1 ENHRY and CDR2 SYGVKD. The CDR3 loop spans 13 amino acids. CDR3 nucleotides: TGTGCCATCAGTGAGTCTCAGGGGCGGGAGCAGTACTTC. The encoded protein is CAISESQGREQYF.

The chain uses TRBV30 and TRBJ2-2; D uncertain. CDR3 length: 13 amino acids. The germline V and J ends were trimmed by 3 bases and 1 base, with 6 bases remaining between them. Germline V CDR1 and CDR2: GTSNPN, SVGIG (reference sequence). The CDR3 sequence is CAWRRGNTGELFF. As DNA, the CDR3 is TGTGCCTGGAGGAGAGGGAACACCGGGGAGCTGTTTTTT.

The chain couples TRBV27 to TRBJ1-6; possibly TRBD1 for D (5 bases). Germline V gives CDR1 MNHEY, CDR2 SMNVEV (reference sequence). This CDR3 region has 18 residues. V lost 5 bases, J lost 6 bases, and 23 bases lay in between. CDR3 amino acids: CASSPVLGWGGVNSPLHF. DNA of the CDR3: TGTGCCAGCAGTCCCGTTCTTGGGTGGGGGGGGGTTAATTCACCCCTCCACTTT.

This chain uses TRBV2 with TRBJ2-5; the D is unclear. Germline values: CDR1 SNHLY, CDR2 FYNNEI. V lost 7 bases to trimming and J lost 2 bases, with 8 bases between them. The CDR3 extends over 12 amino acids. In DNA, the CDR3 is TGTGCCAGCAACGTGGCACAAGAGACCCAGTACTTC. This gives the protein CASNVAQETQYF. Filled out from reference TRBV2 and TRBJ2-5, the complete variable domain reads EPEVTQTPSHQVTQMGQEVILRCVPISNHLYFYWYRQILGQKVEFLVSFYNNEISEKSEIFDDQFSVERPDGSNFTLKIRSTKLEDSAMYFCASNVAQETQYFGPGTRLLVL.

J is TRBJ1-5 and V is TRBV7-2; 7 bases agree with TRBD1. The CDR3 has 15 residues. V was pared by 6 bases and J by 1 base, with 6 bases of the junction left unmatched. In germline, CDR1 is SGHTA, CDR2 FQGNSA. The CDR3 reads CASRAGGRSNQPQHF. The CDR3 DNA sequence: TGTGCCAGCAGGGCAGGGGGTCGGAGCAATCAGCCCCAGCATTTT.

This chain joins TRBV13 and TRBJ2-1; the D is unclear. The CDR3 has 12 residues. V was shortened by 5 bases and J by 2 bases, with 4 bases between the two germline ends. Germline CDR1 reads PRHDT; CDR2 reads FYEKMQ (reference sequence). In nucleotides, the CDR3 is TGTGCCAGCAGCCCCGCCTACAATGAGCAGTTCTTC. It yields the protein CASSPAYNEQFF.

The chain uses TRBV6-2 or TRBV6-3 and TRBJ2-5; 7 nucleotides agree with TRBD1. This CDR3 is built from 15 residues. The J segment lost 5 bases and the V segment lost 0 bases, leaving 6 bases of the junction unmatched. Germline CDR1 reads MNHEY; CDR2 reads SVGEGT. CDR3 coding DNA: TGTGCCAGCAGTTACTCGAGAGGGGGCGCGGAGACCCAGTACTTC. Translating gives CASSYSRGGAETQYF.

The chain is built from TRBV21-1 and TRBJ2-2; TRBD2, the table's D call, lacks a check against the DNA. TRBV21-1 is recorded as a pseudogene. The CDR3 length is 19 residues. The CDR3 is CASSSPGEGVTPNTGELFF. For the CDR3, the DNA is TGTGCCAGCAGCTCCCCCGGGGAGGGGGTAACCCCAAACACCGGGGAGCTGTTTTTT.

The chain uses TRBV7-9 and TRBJ1-6; the D gene is possibly TRBD1 (6 bases). This CDR3 has 14 residues. The V and J ends lost 2 bases and 7 bases respectively, with 9 bases between them. The germline V gene has CDR1 SEHNR and CDR2 FQNEAQ (reference sequence). The CDR3 sequence: CASSLSQGNSPLHF. Written as DNA, the CDR3 is TGTGCCAGCAGCTTATCACAGGGCAATTCACCCCTCCACTTT.

The chain recombines TRBV11-2 with TRBJ1-2; maybe TRBD1 (5 bases). The CDR3 has 17 residues. Germline CDR1 SGHAT, CDR2 FQNNGV. Trimming left V 1 base short and J 8 bases short, with 23 bases between. The CDR3 DNA sequence: TGTGCCAGCAGCTTAGTACGGGGGAGGGGTCGCCTACAAGGCTACACCTTC. Protein product: CASSLVRGRGRLQGYTF.

The chain couples TRBV19 to TRBJ2-3; 9 bases align to TRBD1. CDR1 and CDR2 from the germline V gene are LNHDA and SQIVND (reference sequence). The CDR3 is 15 residues long. V shed 5 bases and J 4 bases; nucleotides not matched to a gene: 7. The CDR3 DNA sequence: TGTGCCAGTAGTCCCGGGACAGGGACCTCAGATACGCAGTATTTT. It codes for CASSPGTGTSDTQYF.

The V gene is TRBV5-1, the J gene TRBJ2-1; TRBD2 matches 13 bases. V gave up 4 bases and J gave up 5 bases; unmatched junction bases: 6. The CDR3 consists of 16 residues. Germline assignment: CDR1 SGHRS and CDR2 YFSETQ. The CDR3 loop reads CASSPGLAGRNNEQFF. The CDR3, as DNA: TGCGCCAGCAGCCCGGGACTAGCGGGGAGGAACAATGAGCAGTTCTTC.

The chain is built from TRBV11-2 and TRBJ1-6, with a tentative D call TRBD1 (5 bases). This CDR3 spans 14 amino acids. Germline V gives CDR1 SGHAT, CDR2 FQNNGV. V was pared by 0 bases and J by 9 bases, with 9 bases between. CDR3 region: CASSLDLGGSPLHF. In DNA, the CDR3 is TGTGCCAGCAGCTTAGACCTGGGGGGTTCACCCCTCCACTTT.

This clone was counted between two and nine times. This chain links TRBV19 with TRBJ1-6, with 9 bases that match TRBD1. This CDR3 region has 12 residues. CDR1 LNHDA and CDR2 SQIVND come from the germline V gene (reference sequence). V shed 9 bases and J 10 bases; nucleotides not matched to a gene: 4. The CDR3 region has the DNA TGTGCCAGCACAGGGGGCGGGTCACCCCTCCACTTT. Residues: CASTGGGSPLHF.

The chain recombines TRBV6-5 with TRBJ2-1, with 7 positions matching TRBD1. CDR3 length: 16 amino acids. V was pared by 0 bases and J by 5 bases, with 7 bases of the junction left unmatched. Germline V gene sequence: CDR1 MNHEY, CDR2 SVGAGI. The CDR3 spells CASSYSRRGRDNEQFF. CDR3 nucleotide sequence: TGTGCCAGCAGTTACTCGCGCAGGGGGAGAGACAATGAGCAGTTCTTC.

This clone was recorded a few times. The chain has TRBV6-5 and TRBJ1-1; D not certain. V was pared by 6 bases and J by 3 bases, with 17 bases between. CDR3 length: 15 amino acids. The germline gives CDR1 MNHEY, CDR2 SVGAGI. The CDR3 DNA is TGTGCCAGCAGACTATTCCAGAGTGATGACACTGAAGCTTTCTTT. Translating it yields CASRLFQSDDTEAFF.

The V and J genes are TRBV2 and TRBJ2-5, with D uncertain. CDR1 and CDR2 from the germline V gene are SNHLY and FYNNEI. V was pared by 7 bases and J by 0 bases, with 12 bases between. The CDR3 is made up of 14 amino acids. CDR3 in amino acids: CASMAGKYQETQYF. The CDR3 nucleotides are TGTGCCAGCATGGCAGGAAAGTACCAAGAGACCCAGTACTTC.

CDR3 nucleotides: TGTGCCAGCGGATTAGCGGGAGGGCTTTACGAGCAGTACTTC. It specifies CASGLAGGLYEQYF. V is TRBV6-5 and J is TRBJ2-7; TRBD2 matches 11 bases. Germline V gene data show CDR1 as MNHEY and CDR2 as SVGAGI. J lost 4 bases, V lost 8 bases, and 7 bases had no gene match. The length of the CDR3 is 14 residues.

The chain combines TRBV3-1 (or the pseudogene TRBV3-2) with TRBJ2-1; D is uncertain. V lost 4 bases and J lost 0, with 10 bases in between. The CDR3 is 15 residues long. CDR1 LGHDT and CDR2 YNNKEL come from the germline V gene (reference sequence). The CDR3, as DNA: TGTGCCAGCAGCCCCCTCCCCAGCTCCTACAATGAGCAGTTCTTC. As protein: CASSPLPSSYNEQFF.

J is TRBJ1-1 and V is TRBV5-1, with 7 nucleotides matching TRBD1. Per the germline V gene, CDR1 is SGHRS and CDR2 is YFSETQ. With 4 bases clipped from V and 4 bases from J, the junction kept 13 bases outside the gene matches. The CDR3 loop spans 16 amino acids. The CDR3 protein is CASSPRQGLVGTEAFF. The CDR3 bases are TGCGCCAGCAGCCCCAGACAGGGCCTTGTGGGCACTGAAGCTTTCTTT.